The next 5 T cell receptor beta chains were all read from a single sample in a study of cytomegalovirus exposure and HLA in healthy donors (TCRdb year 2017). Preparation of the library involved the immunoSEQ multiplex PCR assay. A mixture of 60 forward primers for TCR Vbeta segments and 13 reverse primers for TCR Jbeta segments was used in the multiplex PCR. TCRdb took over this immuneACCESS table, retaining in-frame rearrangements with V and J assigned. Such tables are incomplete; in checked studies, under half of the missing clones stem from an unresolved V gene, and the remainder is unexplained. Present in this sample are about 120,000 clones, around 70% of which were seen just once. The top ten constitute approximately 4.1% of the sample. Sequencing was done on a sample of PBMCs. The source is a woman aged 40-49 years in good health and CMV-seronegative.

The rearrangement joins TRBV15 to TRBJ1-5; 7 bases align to TRBD1. CDR1 is LNHNV, CDR2 YYDKDF, per germline (reference sequence). V shed 5 bases, J shed 3 bases, and the junction held 7 bases outside the gene matches. This CDR3 spans 15 amino acids. CDR3 sequence (DNA): TGTGCCACCAGCGGGGACAGAAGCCTCAATCAGCCCCAGCATTTT. Residues: CATSGDRSLNQPQHF.

This clone was found a few times. The chain has TRBV6-4 and TRBJ2-1; 8 nucleotides align to TRBD2. With 5 bases clipped from V and 7 bases from J, the junction kept 1 base outside the gene matches. The CDR3 extends over 12 amino acids. CDR1 is MRHNA, CDR2 SNTAGT, per germline. CDR3 region: CASSLAGNEQFF. The DNA for the CDR3 is TGTGCCAGCAGTTTAGCGGGAAATGAGCAGTTCTTC.

The rearrangement uses TRBV13 and TRBJ1-6, with 7 nucleotides matching TRBD1. The ends lost 7 bases at V and 7 bases at J; junction bases unmatched: 13. The length of the CDR3 is 16 residues. Germline CDR1 and CDR2: PRHDT and FYEKMQ (reference sequence). CDR3 coding DNA: TGTGCCAGCAAAGGGAACAGGGGCGCTCGAAATTCACCCCTCCACTTT. Protein product: CASKGNRGARNSPLHF.

In its sample, this clone was seen a few times. The DNA of the CDR3 is TGCAGCGCACGTCGGACTTTTCCCGTGGGGCAGGGGGATGAGACCCAGTACTTC. Translated, it gives CSARRTFPVGQGDETQYF. The chain uses TRBV29-1 and TRBJ2-5; 7 positions agree with TRBD1. Trimming cost V 7 bases and J 5 bases; bases outside gene matches: 25. The CDR3 extends over 18 amino acids. In germline, CDR1 is SQVTM, CDR2 ANQGSEA.

This clone was recorded a few times. This chain links TRBV18 with TRBJ2-7, with 9 bases that match TRBD1. Trimming at V came to 3 bases and at J to 3 bases, leaving 9 bases not matched to a gene. The CDR3 is made up of 16 amino acids. The germline gives CDR1 KGHSH, CDR2 LQKENI. The CDR3 nucleotides are TGTGCCAGCTCACCTTTGACAGGGGGGAACGTCTACGAGCAGTACTTC. It codes for CASSPLTGGNVYEQYF.